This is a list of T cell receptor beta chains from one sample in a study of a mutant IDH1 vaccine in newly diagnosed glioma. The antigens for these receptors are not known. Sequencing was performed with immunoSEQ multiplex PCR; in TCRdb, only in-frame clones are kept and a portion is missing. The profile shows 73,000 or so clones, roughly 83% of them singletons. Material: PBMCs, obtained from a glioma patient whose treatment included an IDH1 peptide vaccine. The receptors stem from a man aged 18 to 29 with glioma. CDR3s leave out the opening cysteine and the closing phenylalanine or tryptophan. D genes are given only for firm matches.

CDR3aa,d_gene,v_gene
ASSPLGLDQPQH,.,TRBV18
ASTPLGQQSNQPQH,TRBD1,TRBV19
ASSHPTGYGYT,TRBD1,TRBV4-3
ASSAGLAGGSTDTQY,TRBD2,TRBV7-9
ASSQLNPGSFAGELF,.,TRBV4-2
ASNLVGLSGRNTGELF,TRBD2,TRBV19
ASSLTASNQPQH,.,TRBV4-1
ASSEGRNYGYT,.,TRBV2
ASSLAPGRGLFGGEQF,TRBD1,TRBV7-9
ASSQVLRAGESGANVLT,TRBD2,TRBV4-3
ATKSRDFNEKLF,.,TRBV15
ASSVPGLYNEQF,.,TRBV5-1
ASSSFGPSREGYT,.,TRBV5-6
ASSVGVTAGPGELF,.,TRBV9
ASSLGDLKQF,.,TRBV7-3
ASSFRAEHGYT,.,TRBV7-9
ASSLVSYQPQH,.,TRBV7-8
ASSLRGQETQY,.,TRBV5-4
ASSLRGGAGNTIY,.,TRBV7-3
ASSTGPGNTIY,.,TRBV5-1
ATSRGGNYGYT,.,TRBV15
ASSLVGGGQGYGYT,TRBD1,TRBV4-1
AISDTRPEAF,.,TRBV10-3
ASSYSGTGEQF,TRBD1,TRBV6-5
AISPDNEQF,.,TRBV10-3
ASSTMWNRGNNEQF,TRBD1,TRBV6-6
ASSLRTALVNEQF,.,TRBV28
ASSLMDEQF,.,TRBV7-6
ASSHERTLDTQY,.,TRBV4-1
ASSGRPNTEAF,.,TRBV18
ASSFTETYEQY,.,TRBV28
ASSLTTLASQNEQY,.,TRBV5-1
ASSLPGTGNTEAF,TRBD1,TRBV5-6
ASRDLTYEQY,.,TRBV5-1
ASSLAGAGVSYNEQF,TRBD2,TRBV5-1
ASSQDTGRQETQY,.,TRBV4-1
ASSGTAWVETQY,.,TRBV6-1
ASSEGPGYEQY,.,TRBV5-1
AWGWGGLNEQF,TRBD2,TRBV30
ASSQVTTYRVGLIRTEAF,.,TRBV14
ASRDSLGEPTEAF,.,TRBV6-6
ASSTGTGVEQY,TRBD1,TRBV2
ASSPGQANYGYT,.,TRBV5-1
ASSQRRTWGGYT,.,TRBV4-3
ASSLGQSRNQPQH,.,TRBV5-1
ASSHGLAGGSTDTQY,TRBD2,TRBV4-3
ASTPRVTNTEAF,.,TRBV19
SAPSPEAF,.,TRBV20-1
ASRIRSQREGREGGRELF,TRBD2,TRBV27
ASQDRDSDTQY,.,TRBV27
ASSIGQGEGELF,TRBD1,TRBV19
ASSVERAEHSYNEQF,.,TRBV9
ASSPGQGAPGYT,TRBD1,TRBV18
ASSLGAGNTEAF,.,TRBV5-1
ASHGPPLNQPQH,.,TRBV28
ASSATGENTEAF,TRBD1,TRBV5-6
ASSVGTGELF,.,TRBV2